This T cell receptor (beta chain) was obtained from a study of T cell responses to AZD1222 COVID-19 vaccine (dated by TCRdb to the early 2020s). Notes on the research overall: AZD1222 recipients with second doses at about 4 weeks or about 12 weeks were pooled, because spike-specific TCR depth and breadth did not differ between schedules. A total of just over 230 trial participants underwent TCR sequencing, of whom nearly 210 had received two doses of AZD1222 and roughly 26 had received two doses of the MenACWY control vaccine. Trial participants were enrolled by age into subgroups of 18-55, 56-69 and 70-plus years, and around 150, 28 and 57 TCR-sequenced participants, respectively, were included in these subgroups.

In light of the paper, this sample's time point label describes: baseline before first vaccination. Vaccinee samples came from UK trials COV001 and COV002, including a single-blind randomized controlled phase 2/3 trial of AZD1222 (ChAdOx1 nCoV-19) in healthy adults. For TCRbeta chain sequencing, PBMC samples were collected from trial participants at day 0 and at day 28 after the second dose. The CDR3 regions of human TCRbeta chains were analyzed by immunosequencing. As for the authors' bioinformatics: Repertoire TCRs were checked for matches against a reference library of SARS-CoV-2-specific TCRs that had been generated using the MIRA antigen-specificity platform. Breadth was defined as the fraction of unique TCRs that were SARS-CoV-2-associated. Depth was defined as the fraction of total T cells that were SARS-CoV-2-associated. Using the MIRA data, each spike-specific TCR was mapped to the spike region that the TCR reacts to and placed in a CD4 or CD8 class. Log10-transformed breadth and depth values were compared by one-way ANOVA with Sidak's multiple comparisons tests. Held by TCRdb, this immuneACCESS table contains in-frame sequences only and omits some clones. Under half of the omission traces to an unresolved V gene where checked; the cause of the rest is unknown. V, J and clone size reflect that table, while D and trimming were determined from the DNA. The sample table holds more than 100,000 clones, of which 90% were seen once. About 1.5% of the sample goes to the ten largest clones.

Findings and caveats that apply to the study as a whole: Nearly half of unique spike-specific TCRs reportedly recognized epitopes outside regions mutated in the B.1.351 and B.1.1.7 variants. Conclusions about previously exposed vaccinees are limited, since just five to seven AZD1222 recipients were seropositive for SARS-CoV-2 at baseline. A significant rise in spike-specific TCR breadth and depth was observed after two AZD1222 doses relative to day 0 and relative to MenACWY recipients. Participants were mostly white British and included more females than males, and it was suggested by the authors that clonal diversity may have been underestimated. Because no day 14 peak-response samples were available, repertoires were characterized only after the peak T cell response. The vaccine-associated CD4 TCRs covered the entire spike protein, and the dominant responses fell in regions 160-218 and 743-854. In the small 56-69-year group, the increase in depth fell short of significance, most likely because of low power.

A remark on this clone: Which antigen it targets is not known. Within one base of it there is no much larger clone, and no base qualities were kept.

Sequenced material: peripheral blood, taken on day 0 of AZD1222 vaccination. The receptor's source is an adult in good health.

The CDR3 is CSVKTAPWPNYEQYF. The bases read TGCAGCGTCAAGACAGCCCCTTGGCCCAACTACGAGCAGTACTTC. The chain is assembled from TRBV29-1 and TRBJ2-7, with TRBD1 tentatively as D gene (5 bases match). According to the germline V gene, CDR1 reads SQVTM and CDR2 reads ANQGSEA. V lost 6 bases and J lost 3 bases; the stretch between them is 21 bases long. The CDR3 holds 15 amino acids from the cysteine to the phenylalanine. The only DNA kept is the CDR3, 45 bases in frame from the first base.